This passage covers 10 T cell receptor beta chains from one sample sequenced in a study of T-cell reconstitution after alpha-beta-depleted transplantation in children. A TCRbeta library incorporating unique molecular identifiers was prepared. TCRdb processed the PCR reads anew with MiXCR; each CDR3 protein has one entry. Of 450,000 to 500,000 distinct CDR3 sequences listed, around 13% are singletons. Specimen: PBMCs from the stem cell graft donor, collected from the stem cell graft. The receptors derive from a human donor who donated a stem cell graft to a child with combined immunodeficiency.

This clonotype was detected ten times or more. This chain uses TRBV10-3 with TRBJ2-5; D uncertain. This CDR3 is 13 amino acids long. The V end lost 0 bases, the J end lost 4 bases, and 6 bases lay between the germline ends. Germline V lookup: CDR1 ENHRY, CDR2 SYGVKD. CDR3 residues: CAISESPVETQYF. The CDR3 coding sequence is TGTGCCATCAGTGAGTCCCCGGTAGAGACCCAGTACTTC.

The chain carries TRBV24-1 and TRBJ2-1; possibly TRBD2 for D (6 bases). Trimming cost V 2 bases and J 5 bases, with 15 bases left between them. This CDR3 region has 16 residues. From germline, CDR1 is KGHDR and CDR2 SFDVKD. DNA of the CDR3: TGTGCCACCAGTGATTCGACTAGGGAGGTCCACAATGAGCAGTTCTTC. Its translation: CATSDSTREVHNEQFF.

This clonotype came up a few times. The chain carries TRBV7-9 and TRBJ2-7; D possibly matches TRBD1 or TRBD2 (5 bases each). The ends were cut back, 5 bases at V and 5 bases at J, with 19 bases in the middle. Germline V gene data show CDR1 as SEHNR and CDR2 as FQNEAQ (reference sequence). This CDR3 is built from 15 residues. CDR3 sequence reads: CASSPRWGSDDEQYF. CDR3 nucleotides: TGTGCCAGCAGCCCTCGGTGGGGGAGCGACGACGAGCAGTACTTC.

The J gene is TRBJ1-4, the V gene TRBV11-2; D gene uncertain. Germline CDR1 is SGHAT and CDR2 is FQNNGV. The CDR3 runs to 15 residues. V lost 2 bases and J lost 12, with 19 bases in between. CDR3 DNA sequence: TGTGCCAGCAGCTTACCAGGAGCACTCACGGAGGAACTGTTTTTT. Its translation is CASSLPGALTEELFF. The entire variable domain, with the rest obtained from reference TRBV11-2 and TRBJ1-4, is as follows: EAGVAQSPRYKIIEKRQSVAFWCNPISGHATLYWYQQILGQGPKLLIQFQNNGVVDDSQLPKDRFSAERLKGVDSTLKIQPAKLEDSAVYLCASSLPGALTEELFFGSGTQLSVL.

There are a few counts of this clonotype. The CDR3 nucleotides are TGTGCCAGCAGCGTAGCTACAGGTGGGGGCGAGCAGTACTTC. Protein product: CASSVATGGGEQYF. This chain connects TRBV9 to TRBJ2-7, with D possibly being TRBD1 or TRBD2 (5 bases each). The V gene's germline CDR1 is SGDLS and CDR2 YYNGEE. The CDR3 runs to 14 residues. V gave up 0 bases and J gave up 6 bases, with 13 bases separating them.

The chain is built from TRBV12-3 or TRBV12-4 and TRBJ2-7, with D unresolved. The CDR3 extends over 12 amino acids. V was clipped by 5 bases and J by 12 bases, with 17 bases between them. The CDR3 DNA reads as TGTGCCAGCAGTGAAGCCCCGGTCCCGGGGTACTTC. Translating gives CASSEAPVPGYF.

This clonotype was counted many times. The CDR3 DNA reads TGTGCCACCAGCAGAGAAGGAGCCAAAAACATTCAGTACTTC. Encoded protein: CATSREGAKNIQYF. The rearrangement joins TRBV15 to TRBJ2-4; no clear D gene. CDR3 size: 14 residues. Germline V gene lookup returns CDR1 LNHNV and CDR2 YYDKDF (reference sequence). V was pared by 0 bases and J by 0 bases, with 3 bases between.

This clonotype was detected only a few times. The chain uses TRBV12-3 or TRBV12-4 and TRBJ2-1, with D possibly called TRBD1 or TRBD2 (6 bases each). V was trimmed by 3 bases and J by 9 bases, leaving 12 bases between them. The CDR3 length is 13 residues. CDR3 region: CASSFGGQGEQFF. The CDR3 DNA sequence: TGTGCCAGCAGTTTTGGGGGGCAAGGTGAGCAGTTCTTC.

This clonotype was detected only a few times. The chain is built from TRBV7-9 and TRBJ2-2, with D unclear. The germline V gene has CDR1 SEHNR and CDR2 FQNEAQ (reference sequence). The CDR3 contains 13 residues. With 2 bases removed from V and 7 bases from J, the gap between germline ends came to 8 bases. The CDR3 sequence: CASSLSGRGELFF. CDR3 DNA: TGTGCCAGCAGCTTATCCGGCCGCGGGGAGCTGTTTTTT.

The chain carries TRBV12-3 or TRBV12-4 and TRBJ1-2; no definite D call. The V and J ends lost 3 bases and 6 bases respectively, with 14 bases between them. This CDR3 contains 14 residues. CDR3 loop: CASSFIIGDHGYTF. DNA of the CDR3: TGTGCCAGCAGTTTTATAATCGGCGATCATGGCTACACCTTC.